The clone carrying this T cell receptor beta chain was seen more than once but under ten times. The antigen remains unidentified. This record comes from a study of T cells after yellow fever vaccination. Regarding the study as a whole: The presence of abundant clonotypes contaminating from the bulk population was possible in FACS-sorted repertoires. The secondary response was weaker, and its peak arrived faster, on day 5 versus 15. The booster response re-showed most primary clones: around 96% CD4, about 89% CD8.

TCRdb ran MiXCR on the 5' RACE reads and lists one entry per CDR3 protein. The sample carries under 90,000 distinct CDR3 sequences, approximately 6.1% recorded once. V lost 4 bases and J lost 10, with 11 bases in between. The CDR3 length is 13 residues. CDR1 is LGHNA, CDR2 YNFKEQ, per germline. The chain has TRBV4-2 and TRBJ2-6; D is uncertain. Here the sequenced sample was CD8+ T cells sorted from PBMCs, taken about 49 days after the first yellow fever vaccination. This receptor was taken from a man aged 18 to 30 who received the YFV17D yellow fever vaccine. DNA for the CDR3: TGTGCCAGCAGCCCGGGCCTCTTGAACGTCCTGACTTTC. It yields the protein CASSPGLLNVLTF.